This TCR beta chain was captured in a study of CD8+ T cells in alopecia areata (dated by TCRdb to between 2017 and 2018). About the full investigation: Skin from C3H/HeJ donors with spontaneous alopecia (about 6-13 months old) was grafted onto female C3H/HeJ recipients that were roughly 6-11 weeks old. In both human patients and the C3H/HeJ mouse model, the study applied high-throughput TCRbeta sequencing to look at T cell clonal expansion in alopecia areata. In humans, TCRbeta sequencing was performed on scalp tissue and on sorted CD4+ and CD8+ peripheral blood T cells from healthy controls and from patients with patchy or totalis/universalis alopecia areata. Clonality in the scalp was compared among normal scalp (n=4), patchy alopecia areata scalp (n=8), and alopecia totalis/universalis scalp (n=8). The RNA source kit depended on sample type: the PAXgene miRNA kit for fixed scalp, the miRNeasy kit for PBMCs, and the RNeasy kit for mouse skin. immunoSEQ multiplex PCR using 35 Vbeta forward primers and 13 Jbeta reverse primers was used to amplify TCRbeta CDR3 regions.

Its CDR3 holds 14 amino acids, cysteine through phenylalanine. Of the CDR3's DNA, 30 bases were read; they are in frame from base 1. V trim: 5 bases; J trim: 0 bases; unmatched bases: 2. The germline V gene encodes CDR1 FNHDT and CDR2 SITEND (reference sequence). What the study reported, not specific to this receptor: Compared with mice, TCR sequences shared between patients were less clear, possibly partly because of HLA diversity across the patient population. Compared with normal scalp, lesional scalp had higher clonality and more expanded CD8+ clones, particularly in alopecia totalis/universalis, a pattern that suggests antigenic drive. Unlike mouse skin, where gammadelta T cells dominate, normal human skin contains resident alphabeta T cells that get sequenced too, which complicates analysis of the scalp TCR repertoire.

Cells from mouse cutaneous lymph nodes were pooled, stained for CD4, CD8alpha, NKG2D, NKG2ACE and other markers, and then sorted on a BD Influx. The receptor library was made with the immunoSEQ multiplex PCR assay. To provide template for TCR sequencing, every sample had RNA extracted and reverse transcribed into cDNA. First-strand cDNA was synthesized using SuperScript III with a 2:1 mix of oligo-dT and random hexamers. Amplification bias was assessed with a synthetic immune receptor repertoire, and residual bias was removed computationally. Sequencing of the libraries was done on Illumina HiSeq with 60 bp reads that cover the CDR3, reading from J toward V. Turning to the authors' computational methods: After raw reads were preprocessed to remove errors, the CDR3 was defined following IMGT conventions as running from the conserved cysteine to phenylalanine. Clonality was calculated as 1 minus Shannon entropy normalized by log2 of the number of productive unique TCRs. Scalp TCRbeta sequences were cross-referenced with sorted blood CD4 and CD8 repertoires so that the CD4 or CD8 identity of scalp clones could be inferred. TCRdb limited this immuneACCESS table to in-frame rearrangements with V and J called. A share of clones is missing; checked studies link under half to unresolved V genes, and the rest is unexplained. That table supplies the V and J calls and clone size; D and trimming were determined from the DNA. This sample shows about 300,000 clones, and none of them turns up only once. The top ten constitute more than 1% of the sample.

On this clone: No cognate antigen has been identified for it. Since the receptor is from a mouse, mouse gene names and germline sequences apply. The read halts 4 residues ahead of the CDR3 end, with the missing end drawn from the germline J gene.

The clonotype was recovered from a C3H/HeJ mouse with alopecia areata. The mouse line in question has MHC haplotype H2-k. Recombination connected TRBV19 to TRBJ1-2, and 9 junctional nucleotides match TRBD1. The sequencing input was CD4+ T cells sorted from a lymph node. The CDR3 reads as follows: CASRDRGANSDYTF. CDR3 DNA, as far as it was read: TGTGCCAGCAGGGACAGGGGTGCAAACTCC.